Below are 18 T cell receptor beta chains sequenced from a single sample in a study of CD8 T cells in ankylosing spondylitis (TCRdb year 2017). Library preparation employed 5' RACE. Reads for this sample came from an Illumina HiSeq 2500. TCRdb cleaned the public reads at Q25 with fastp, built clones with MiXCR and kept in-frame beta chains. Duplicate CDR3 protein sequences are folded into a single record with the most common DNA and genes. This sample gives roughly 260,000 distinct CDR3 sequences in total; about 19% of them show up just once. The ten largest clonotypes hold less than 9% of the sample. Material: blood, either unsorted or a sorted T cell fraction (not recorded which). The receptor set was obtained from a male donor with ankylosing spondylitis or in good health (not recorded which).

This clonotype was found a few times. The chain recombines TRBV4-2 with TRBJ2-5; the D gene is possibly TRBD2 (5 bases). The V and J ends lost 1 base and 3 bases respectively, with 12 bases between them. This CDR3 has 15 amino acids. Germline V gives CDR1 LGHNA, CDR2 YNFKEQ. The CDR3 sequence is CASSQGASPEETQYF. The CDR3 DNA reads as TGTGCCAGCAGCCAAGGGGCTAGCCCCGAAGAGACCCAGTACTTC.

This clonotype occurred a few times. The genes are TRBV28 and TRBJ1-5; TRBD1 matches at 10 bases. Germline CDR1 and CDR2: MDHEN and SYDVKM. The CDR3 has 15 residues. The ends lost 2 bases at V and 6 bases at J; junction bases unmatched: 4. CDR3 sequence: CASSLLTGGGQPQHF. Written as DNA, the CDR3 is TGTGCCAGCAGTTTACTGACAGGGGGCGGTCAGCCCCAGCATTTT.

This CDR3 reads CSASEGDSGANVLTF. The CDR3 nucleotides are TGCAGCGCGTCTGAGGGGGATTCTGGGGCCAACGTCCTGACTTTC. The chain combines TRBV29-1 with TRBJ2-6, with D tentatively TRBD1 (6 bases). The CDR3 is 15 residues long. Between the trimmed V and J ends, which lost 7 bases and 1 base, there was a span of 14 bases. Germline-derived CDR1 and CDR2 are SQVTM and ANQGSEA.

The rearrangement joins TRBV5-1 to TRBJ2-5, with D possibly being TRBD2 (6 bases). V gave up 0 bases and J gave up 4 bases, with 7 bases separating them. The CDR3 sequence is 13 residues long. Germline-derived CDR1 and CDR2 are SGHRS and YFSETQ. CDR3 sequence: CASSLVEGETQYF. As DNA, the CDR3 is TGCGCCAGCAGCTTGGTGGAGGGAGAGACCCAGTACTTC.

Ten or more counts support this clonotype. The J gene is TRBJ1-1, the V gene TRBV10-3, with 8 bases aligning to TRBD1. The CDR3 totals 17 residues. CDR1 and CDR2 from the germline V gene are ENHRY and SYGVKD. J gave up 1 base and V 3 bases, and 10 bases lay outside the gene matches. The CDR3 sequence: CAISEGWDRKTNTEAFF. The CDR3 nucleotides are TGTGCCATCAGTGAAGGTTGGGACAGGAAGACGAACACTGAAGCTTTCTTT.

This clonotype occurred a few times. V gene TRBV5-4 combines with J gene TRBJ2-7, with a weak D call TRBD1 (6 bases). Germline V gene lookup returns CDR1 SGHNT and CDR2 YYREEE (reference sequence). This CDR3 has 14 residues. The V gene lost 2 bases and the J gene lost 2 bases, with 11 bases spanning the gap. The CDR3 bases are TGTGCCAGCAGCTTCTCAGGGGTCCCCTACGAGCAGTACGTC. Translation gives CASSFSGVPYEQYV.

The J gene is TRBJ1-5, the V gene TRBV19; D is possibly TRBD1 (5 bases). The CDR3 runs 14 residues. The V gene lost 3 bases and the J gene lost 4 bases, with 10 bases spanning the gap. Germline CDR1 reads LNHDA; CDR2 reads SQIVND (reference sequence). DNA for the CDR3: TGTGCCAGTAGTATCCAGGACACAAATCAGCCCCAGCATTTT. Translated: CASSIQDTNQPQHF.

This clonotype showed up many times. The chain employs TRBV9 and TRBJ2-2; TRBD1 matches 9 bases. This CDR3 comprises 16 residues. Germline CDR1 reads SGDLS; CDR2 reads YYNGEE. With V trimmed by 2 bases and J by 4 bases, 6 bases remained unmatched. For the CDR3, the DNA is TGTGCCAGCAGCGTGGACCGGGACAGGGCCACCGGGGAGCTGTTTTTT. Translation gives CASSVDRDRATGELFF.

The chain carries TRBV5-1 and TRBJ2-5; D is perhaps TRBD1 (6 bases). Trimming stripped 4 bases from V and 5 bases from J, with 15 bases between. Looked up from germline, CDR1 is SGHRS and CDR2 is YFSETQ. The CDR3 consists of 14 residues. CDR3 protein: CASSLTGKGETQYF. In nucleotides, the CDR3 is TGCGCCAGCAGCCTTACAGGGAAGGGGGAGACCCAGTACTTC.

This clonotype was seen more than once but under ten times. The chain has TRBV12-3 or TRBV12-4 and TRBJ2-2, with D tentatively TRBD1 (5 bases). V lost 5 bases and J lost 4, with 11 bases in between. The CDR3 runs 14 residues. CDR3 sequence (DNA): TGTGCCAGCAGTAGAACCAGGGTCACCGGGGAGCTGTTTTTT. Its translation is CASSRTRVTGELFF.

In its sample, this clonotype was seen a few times. The chain carries TRBV5-1 and TRBJ2-1, with TRBD1 identical over 9 bases. After removal of 4 bases from V and 8 bases from J, the junction contained 10 bases not matched to a gene. CDR3 length: 15 amino acids. Germline CDR1 SGHRS, CDR2 YFSETQ. In DNA, the CDR3 is TGCGCCAGCAGCATACAGGGGGCGACCCCGGATGAGCAGTTCTTC. This sequence encodes CASSIQGATPDEQFF.

V gene TRBV28 combines with J gene TRBJ2-1, with D tentatively TRBD2 (7 bases). V was shortened by 7 bases and J by 9 bases, with 16 bases between the two germline ends. Germline CDR1 MDHEN, CDR2 SYDVKM. The CDR3 runs to 13 residues. This chain's CDR3 is CASTLPGGGEQFF. For the CDR3, the DNA is TGTGCCAGCACCCTACCGGGGGGCGGTGAGCAGTTCTTC.

The chain links TRBV12-3 or TRBV12-4 to TRBJ1-1; D might be TRBD1 (6 bases). The CDR3 is 15 amino acids. With 10 bases removed from V and 7 bases from J, the gap between germline ends came to 25 bases. The CDR3 loop is CATGPSTRGLGEAFF. CDR3 in DNA: TGTGCCACCGGACCTTCTACACGGGGGCTGGGTGAAGCTTTCTTT.

This clonotype was seen a handful of times. The V call is TRBV18, the J call TRBJ2-5; no definite D call. Trimming shortened V by 5 bases and J by 5 bases, and 18 bases separated the two germline ends. The CDR3 is 15 amino acids. Germline V gene lookup returns CDR1 KGHSH and CDR2 LQKENI. CDR3 sequence: CASSAAGGFVETQYF. The DNA for the CDR3 is TGTGCCAGCTCAGCCGCTGGTGGGTTCGTGGAGACCCAGTACTTC. Supplemented by reference TRBV18 and TRBJ2-5, the full variable domain reads NAGVMQNPRHLVRRRGQEARLRCSPMKGHSHVYWYRQLPEEGLKFMVYLQKENIIDESGMPKERFSAEFPKEGPSILRIQQVVRGDSAAYFCASSAAGGFVETQYFGPGTRLLVL.

The chain links TRBV4-2 to TRBJ2-3, with D possibly being TRBD2 (5 bases). Trimming cost V 0 bases and J 0 bases, with 13 bases left between them. Germline CDR1 and CDR2: LGHNA and YNFKEQ. This CDR3 region has 17 residues. The CDR3 spells CASSQDGAVPSTDTQYF. CDR3 nucleotide sequence: TGTGCCAGCAGCCAAGATGGAGCGGTACCTAGCACAGATACGCAGTATTTT.

The V gene is TRBV24-1, the J gene TRBJ2-3; TRBD1 might be the D (6 bases). The CDR3 is 16 residues long. Trimming left V 1 base short and J 1 base short, with 11 bases between. CDR1 and CDR2 from the germline V gene are KGHDR and SFDVKD. The CDR3 nucleotides read TGTGCCACCAGTGATTTAAACCCAGGGGGCACAGATACGCAGTATTTT. Protein: CATSDLNPGGTDTQYF.

A note on this clonotype: Sequence at one end of the junction differs from germline and may be a read error. The chain uses TRBV29-1 and TRBJ2-1; D possibly matches TRBD1 or TRBD2 (5 bases each). Germline CDR1 is SQVTM and CDR2 is ANQGSEA. The CDR3 sequence is 14 residues long. The CDR3 DNA follows: TGCAGCGTTGCCCCACGTGGGACCTACAATGAGCGGTTCTTC. This sequence encodes CSVAPRGTYNERFF.

This clonotype appeared a few times. The J gene is TRBJ2-1, the V gene TRBV12-5; 8 nucleotides agree with TRBD2. Per the germline V gene, CDR1 is LGHNT and CDR2 is FRNRAP. J gave up 5 bases and V 2 bases, and 11 bases lay outside the gene matches. The CDR3 contains 17 residues. As DNA, the CDR3 is TGTGCTAGTGGTTTGTTTCTTTCGGCGGGAGGAGACAATGAGCAGTTCTTC. Translating gives CASGLFLSAGGDNEQFF.